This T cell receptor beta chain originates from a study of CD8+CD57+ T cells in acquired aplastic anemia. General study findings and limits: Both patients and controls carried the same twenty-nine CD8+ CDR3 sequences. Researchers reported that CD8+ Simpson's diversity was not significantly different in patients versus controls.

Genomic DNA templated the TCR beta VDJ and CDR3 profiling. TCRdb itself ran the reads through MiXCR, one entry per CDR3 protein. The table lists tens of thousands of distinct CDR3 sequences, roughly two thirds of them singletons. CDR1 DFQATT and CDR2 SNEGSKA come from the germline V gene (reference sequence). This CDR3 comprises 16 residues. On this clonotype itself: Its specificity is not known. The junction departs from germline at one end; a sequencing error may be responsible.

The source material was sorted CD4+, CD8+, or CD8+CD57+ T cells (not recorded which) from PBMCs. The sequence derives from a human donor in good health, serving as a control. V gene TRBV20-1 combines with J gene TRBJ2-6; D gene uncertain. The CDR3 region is CGARRQFSSGANVLTF. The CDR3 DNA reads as TGCGGTGCTAGAAGGCAATTTAGCTCTGGGGCCAACGTCCTGACTTTC.